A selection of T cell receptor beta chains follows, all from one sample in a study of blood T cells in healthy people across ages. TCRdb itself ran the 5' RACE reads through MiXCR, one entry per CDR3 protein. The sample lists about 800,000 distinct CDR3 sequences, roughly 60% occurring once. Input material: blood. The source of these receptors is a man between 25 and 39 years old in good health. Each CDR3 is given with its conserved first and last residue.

cdr3_aa: CASSEDRGRQPQHF
j_call: TRBJ1-5
v_call: TRBV6-1

cdr3_aa: CASSYSGVSHEQYF
j_call: TRBJ2-7
v_call: TRBV6-5

cdr3_aa: CASSFFGQALNAGANVLTF
j_call: TRBJ2-6
v_call: TRBV27

cdr3_aa: CASKDIQGTEAFF
j_call: TRBJ1-1
v_call: TRBV2

cdr3_aa: CVSSQAGGRTDTQYF
j_call: TRBJ2-3
v_call: TRBV18

cdr3_aa: CASSPSGALYEQYF
j_call: TRBJ2-7
v_call: TRBV12-3/TRBV12-4

cdr3_aa: CASSQVLQTGAQETQYF
j_call: TRBJ2-5
v_call: TRBV14

cdr3_aa: CSARQGRFYGYTF
j_call: NA
v_call: TRBV20-1

cdr3_aa: CASSGEGASLGANVLTF
j_call: TRBJ2-6
v_call: TRBV2

cdr3_aa: CASSSLGQGISNQPQHF
j_call: TRBJ1-5
v_call: TRBV6-6

cdr3_aa: CASSSEQGRYGYTF
j_call: TRBJ1-2
v_call: TRBV5-1

cdr3_aa: CASSLMDGIGELFF
j_call: NA
v_call: TRBV7-9

cdr3_aa: CASSLEAAVPNNEQFF
j_call: TRBJ2-1
v_call: TRBV7-2

cdr3_aa: CASSPTGLGPNEQFF
j_call: TRBJ2-1
v_call: TRBV7-2

cdr3_aa: CASRTSGAETQYF
j_call: TRBJ2-5
v_call: TRBV6-5

cdr3_aa: CASSLPGLAGASAYNEQFF
j_call: TRBJ2-1
v_call: TRBV7-2

cdr3_aa: CSARVPGQVSAEAFF
j_call: TRBJ1-1
v_call: TRBV20-1

cdr3_aa: CAWGHNEQFF
j_call: TRBJ2-1
v_call: TRBV30

cdr3_aa: CASSQVGGLAGLRSYNEQFF
j_call: TRBJ2-1
v_call: TRBV4-3

cdr3_aa: CASRLTETDTQYF
j_call: TRBJ2-3
v_call: TRBV7-9

cdr3_aa: CASSVRLAANEQFF
j_call: TRBJ2-1
v_call: TRBV2

cdr3_aa: CASSQGPVQETQYF
j_call: TRBJ2-5
v_call: TRBV3-1

cdr3_aa: CSARGDASSYNSPLHF
j_call: TRBJ1-6
v_call: TRBV20-1

cdr3_aa: CASSLGLAGGWSAKNIQYF
j_call: TRBJ2-4
v_call: TRBV7-2

cdr3_aa: CASSPQTLVNEQYF
j_call: NA
v_call: TRBV27

cdr3_aa: CATSGSEGYEQYF
j_call: TRBJ2-7
v_call: TRBV10-3

cdr3_aa: CASSLSRLNTEAFF
j_call: TRBJ1-1
v_call: TRBV12-3/TRBV12-4

cdr3_aa: CASSESTGGKETQYF
j_call: TRBJ2-5
v_call: TRBV10-2

cdr3_aa: CASSSDGRGNIQYF
j_call: TRBJ2-4
v_call: TRBV5-1

cdr3_aa: CASNGTGAETQYF
j_call: TRBJ2-5
v_call: TRBV27

cdr3_aa: CSARVPAGGRDEQFF
j_call: TRBJ2-1
v_call: TRBV20-1

cdr3_aa: CASKTKRTWDNEQFF
j_call: TRBJ2-1
v_call: TRBV12-3/TRBV12-4

cdr3_aa: CSVDRDDTGELFF
j_call: TRBJ2-2
v_call: TRBV29-1

cdr3_aa: CSASGTNEKLFF
j_call: TRBJ1-4
v_call: TRBV29-1

cdr3_aa: CASRGRAAETQYF
j_call: TRBJ2-5
v_call: TRBV7-2

cdr3_aa: CSASPPGLAGGNTQYF
j_call: TRBJ2-3
v_call: TRBV20-1

cdr3_aa: CASSLASGTQSWQFF
j_call: TRBJ2-1
v_call: TRBV7-2